This T cell receptor (beta chain) is drawn from a study of PD-1 blockade in classical Hodgkin lymphoma. Background on the study: Every 2 weeks, patients got 3 mg/kg intravenous nivolumab.

Every patient relapsed after autologous stem cell transplantation, and brentuximab vedotin exposure varied. Sequencing used immunoSEQ multiplex PCR; TCRdb keeps in-frame clones, though not all of them. The data show 25,000 to 35,000 clones, roughly 70% seen once. The germline gives CDR1 SGHTA, CDR2 FQGNSA. The CDR3 contains 15 residues. V lost 4 bases to trimming and J lost 3 bases, with 16 bases between them. This specimen consisted of peripheral blood mononuclear cells (PBMCs), obtained before the second cycle of nivolumab. This receptor was obtained from a human donor with classical Hodgkin lymphoma. This chain uses TRBV7-2 with TRBJ2-7, with D possibly being TRBD2 (6 bases). Here the CDR3 reads CASSWSGGSLYEQYV. CDR3 nucleotide sequence: TGTGCCAGCAGCTGGAGTGGGGGGAGCCTCTACGAGCAGTACGTC.